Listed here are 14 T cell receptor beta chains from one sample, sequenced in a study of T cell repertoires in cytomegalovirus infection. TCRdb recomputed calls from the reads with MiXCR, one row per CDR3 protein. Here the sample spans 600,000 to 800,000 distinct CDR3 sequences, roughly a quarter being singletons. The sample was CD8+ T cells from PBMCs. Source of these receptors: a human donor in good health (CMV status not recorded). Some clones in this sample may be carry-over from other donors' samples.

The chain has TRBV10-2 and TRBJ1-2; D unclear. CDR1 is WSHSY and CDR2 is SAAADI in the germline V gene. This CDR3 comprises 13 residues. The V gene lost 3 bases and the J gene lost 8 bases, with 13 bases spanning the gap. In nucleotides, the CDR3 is TGCGCCAGCAGTGATGGAGTCAGTGGCGGCTACACCTTC. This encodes CASSDGVSGGYTF.

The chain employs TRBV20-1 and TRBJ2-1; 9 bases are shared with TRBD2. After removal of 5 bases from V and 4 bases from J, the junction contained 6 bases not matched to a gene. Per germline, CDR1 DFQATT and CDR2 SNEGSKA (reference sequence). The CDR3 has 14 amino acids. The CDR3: CSAPIAGDYNEQFF. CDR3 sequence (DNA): TGCAGTGCTCCGATAGCGGGGGATTACAATGAGCAGTTCTTC.

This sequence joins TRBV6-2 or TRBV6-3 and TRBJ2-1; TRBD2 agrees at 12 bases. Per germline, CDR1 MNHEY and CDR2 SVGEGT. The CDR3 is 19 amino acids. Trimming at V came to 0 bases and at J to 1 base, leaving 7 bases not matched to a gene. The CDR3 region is CASSYSTSGGPGSYNEQFF. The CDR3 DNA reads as TGTGCCAGCAGTTACTCGACTAGCGGGGGCCCCGGGTCCTACAATGAGCAGTTCTTC.

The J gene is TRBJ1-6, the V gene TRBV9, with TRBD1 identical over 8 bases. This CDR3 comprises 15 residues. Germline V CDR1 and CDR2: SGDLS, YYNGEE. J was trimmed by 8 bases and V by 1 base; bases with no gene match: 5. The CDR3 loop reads CASSVTQGAHSPLHF. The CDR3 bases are TGTGCCAGCAGCGTAACTCAGGGGGCGCATTCACCCCTCCACTTT.

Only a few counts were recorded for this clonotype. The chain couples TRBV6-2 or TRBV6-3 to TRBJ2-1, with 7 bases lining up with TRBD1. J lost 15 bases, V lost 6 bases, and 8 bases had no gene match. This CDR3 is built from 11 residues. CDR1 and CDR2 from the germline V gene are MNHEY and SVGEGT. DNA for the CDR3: TGTGCCAGCAGCCAAGACAGGGAACCGTTCTTC. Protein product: CASSQDREPFF.

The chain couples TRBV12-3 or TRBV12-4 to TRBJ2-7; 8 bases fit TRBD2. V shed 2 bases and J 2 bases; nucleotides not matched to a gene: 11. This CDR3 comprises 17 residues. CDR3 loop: CASSLRRGGSLPYEQYF. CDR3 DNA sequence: TGTGCCAGCAGTTTAAGACGGGGGGGGAGTCTACCCTACGAGCAGTACTTC.

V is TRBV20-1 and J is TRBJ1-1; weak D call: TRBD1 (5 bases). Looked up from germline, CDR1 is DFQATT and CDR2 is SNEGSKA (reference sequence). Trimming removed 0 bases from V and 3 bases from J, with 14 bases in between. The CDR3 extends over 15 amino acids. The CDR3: CSARDSVSGHTEAFF. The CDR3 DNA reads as TGCAGTGCTAGAGATTCGGTCTCGGGGCACACTGAAGCTTTCTTT.

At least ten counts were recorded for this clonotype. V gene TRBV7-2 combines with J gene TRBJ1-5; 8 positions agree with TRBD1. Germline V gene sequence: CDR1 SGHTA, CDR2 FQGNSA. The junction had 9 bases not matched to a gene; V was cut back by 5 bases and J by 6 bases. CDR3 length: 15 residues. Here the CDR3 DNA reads TGTGCCAGCAGCCGAACAGGGGGGGTTGGTCAGCCCCAGCATTTT. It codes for CASSRTGGVGQPQHF.

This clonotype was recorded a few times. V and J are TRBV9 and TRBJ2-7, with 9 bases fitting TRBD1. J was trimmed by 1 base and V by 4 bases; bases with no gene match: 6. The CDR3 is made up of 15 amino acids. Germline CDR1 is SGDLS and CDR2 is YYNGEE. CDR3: CASSRTGAPSYEQYF. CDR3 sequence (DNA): TGTGCCAGCAGCAGGACAGGGGCACCTTCCTACGAGCAGTACTTC.

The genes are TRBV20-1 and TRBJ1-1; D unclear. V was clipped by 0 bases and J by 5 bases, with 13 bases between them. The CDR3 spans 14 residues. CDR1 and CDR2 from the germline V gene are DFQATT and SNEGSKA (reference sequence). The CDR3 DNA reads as TGCAGTGCTAGAGACAAGGAGGGTACGACTGAAGCTTTCTTT. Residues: CSARDKEGTTEAFF.

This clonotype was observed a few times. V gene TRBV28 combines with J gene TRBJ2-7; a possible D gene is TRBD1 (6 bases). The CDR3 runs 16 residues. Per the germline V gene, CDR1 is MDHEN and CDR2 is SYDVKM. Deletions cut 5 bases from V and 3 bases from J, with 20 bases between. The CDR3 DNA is TGTGCCAGCAGTACAGGGCTGGGGGCTGGGGGCTACGAGCAGTACGTC. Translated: CASSTGLGAGGYEQYV.

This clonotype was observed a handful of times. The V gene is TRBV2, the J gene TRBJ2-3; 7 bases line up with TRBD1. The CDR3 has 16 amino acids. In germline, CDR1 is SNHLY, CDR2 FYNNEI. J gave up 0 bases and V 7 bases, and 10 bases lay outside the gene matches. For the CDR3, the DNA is TGTGCCAGCAATTGGGGAGACAGGGACAGCACAGATACGCAGTATTTT. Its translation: CASNWGDRDSTDTQYF.

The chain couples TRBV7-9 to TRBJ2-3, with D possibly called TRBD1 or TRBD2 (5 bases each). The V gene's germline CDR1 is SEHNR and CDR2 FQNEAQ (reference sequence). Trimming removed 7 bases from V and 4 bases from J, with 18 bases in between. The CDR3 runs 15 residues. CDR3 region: CASTLRELQPDTQYF. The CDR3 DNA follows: TGTGCCAGCACCCTCAGGGAGCTCCAGCCAGATACGCAGTATTTT. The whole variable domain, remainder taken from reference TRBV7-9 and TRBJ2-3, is DTGVSQNPRHKITKRGQNVTFRCDPISEHNRLYWYRQTLGQGPEFLTYFQNEAQLEKSRLLSDRFSAERPKGSFSTLEIQRTEQGDSAMYLCASTLRELQPDTQYFGPGTRLTVL.

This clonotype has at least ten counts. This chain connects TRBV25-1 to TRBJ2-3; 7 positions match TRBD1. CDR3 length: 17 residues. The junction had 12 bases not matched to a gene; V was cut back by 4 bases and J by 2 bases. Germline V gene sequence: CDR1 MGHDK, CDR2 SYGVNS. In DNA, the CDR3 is TGTGCCAGCAGTGCTATTCGCACCGGGACAGACACAGATACGCAGTATTTT. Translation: CASSAIRTGTDTDTQYF.